The 5 T cell receptor beta chains below were found in one sample sequenced in a study of T cells in Graves' hyperthyroidism and ophthalmopathy. RNA transcripts provided the source from which TCR beta CDR3 regions were amplified. HTBI primers were used for first-round RT-PCR of the TCR CDR3. TCRdb reanalysed the multiplex PCR reads using MiXCR and keeps one entry per CDR3 protein. This sample has over 300,000 distinct CDR3 sequences, with about 15% found just once. Sequencing was done on a sample of blood. Receptor source: a woman aged 55-70 years with Graves' hyperthyroidism.

This clonotype was observed a few times. A much larger clone differs from this one at a single base, so this may be a read error. The J gene is TRBJ2-5, the V gene TRBV7-2, with D unclear. The germline V and J ends were trimmed by 3 bases and 0 bases, with 5 bases remaining between them. Germline assignment: CDR1 SGHTA and CDR2 FQGNSA. This CDR3 spans 13 amino acids. DNA for the CDR3: TGTGCCAGCAGCTTTAGTGACCAAGAGACCCAGTACTTC. This sequence encodes CASSFSDQETQYF.

This chain connects TRBV6-1 to TRBJ2-5; D remains ambiguous. V gave up 6 bases and J gave up 5 bases, with 16 bases separating them. The CDR3 contains 14 residues. Germline CDR1 and CDR2: MNHNS and SASEGT. The DNA of the CDR3 is TGTGCCAGCAGGTCCGCGGTCGCGGCGGAGACCCAGTACTTC. Translated, it gives CASRSAVAAETQYF.

This clonotype occurred many times. The rearrangement uses TRBV5-1 and TRBJ1-2; no reliable D call. This CDR3 is built from 15 residues. CDR1 is SGHRS, CDR2 YFSETQ, per germline. Trimming took 4 bases from V and 4 from J, leaving 17 bases between them. As DNA, the CDR3 is TGCGCCAGCAGCCCCGCTGTCTCCAGGTCCTATGGCTACACCTTC. Its translation: CASSPAVSRSYGYTF.

CDR3 sequence reads: CASSFRLAGQETQYF. The DNA for the CDR3 is TGTGCCAGTAGTTTTCGACTAGCGGGACAAGAGACCCAGTACTTC. The rearrangement links TRBV19 to TRBJ2-5; 11 bases line up with TRBD2. With V trimmed by 5 bases and J by 2 bases, 4 bases remained unmatched. Germline-derived CDR1 and CDR2 are LNHDA and SQIVND (reference sequence). The CDR3 is 15 residues long.

There are many counts of this clonotype. The CDR3 protein is CARPEGGGTEAFF. Written as DNA, the CDR3 is TGTGCCAGACCCGAGGGGGGGGGCACTGAAGCTTTCTTT. The chain joins TRBV2 to TRBJ1-1, with D possibly TRBD1 on 6 matching bases. CDR1 SNHLY and CDR2 FYNNEI come from the germline V gene. Trimming shortened V by 9 bases and J by 4 bases, and 15 bases separated the two germline ends. This CDR3 spans 13 amino acids.